This TCR beta chain was retrieved from a study of blood T cell repertoires in COVID-19 (dated by TCRdb to 2018 to 2020). Regarding the research as a whole: Samples from collaborators originated in the United States, Italy and Spain and spanned both the acute and convalescent phases of COVID-19. Samples were obtained from the ongoing ImmuneRACE study (first 160 participants) and from 1,254 subjects provided by 6 global collaborators. Sample metadata almost always included a de-identified subject ID, COVID-19 status, age in years and sex. Where available, HLA class I and class II types were obtained from metadata supplied by the sample provider rather than from assay-based typing. The dataset comprised deeply sampled blood TCRbeta repertoires from subjects exposed to, actively infected with, or recovered from COVID-19. The repertoires were released in a freely available public database intended as a resource for research on the immune response to SARS-CoV-2. The material from the prospective study consisted of cDNA or gDNA derived from T cells, B-cell-depleted T cells, or PBMCs.

The immunoSEQ Assay, a bias-controlled multiplex PCR, was used to amplify TCRbeta CDR3 regions from genomic DNA. The authors' analysis ran thus. The number of nucleated cells in each sample was estimated by amplification of reference gene primers within the assay. To quantify the absolute abundance of each unique TCRbeta CDR3 rearrangement, sequence reads were collapsed and filtered. For each sample, productive Simpson clonality was calculated as the square root of Simpson's diversity index over productive rearrangements. In its TCRdb copy, this immuneACCESS table keeps in-frame sequences only and misses some clones. Where compared with another copy, unresolved V genes explain less than half of these, and the others have no known cause. The DNA gave D and trimming, while V, J and clone size come from that table. The sample yields about 220,000 clones; around 83% were counted once. The ten largest account for 2.9% of the sample.

Findings and caveats that apply to the study as a whole: The amount of clinical and demographic metadata varied by source and participant and was provided uncurated.

Regarding this clone: This clone's antigen is unknown. No qualities accompany the bases; no much larger clone lies one base away.

Another Seattle source contributed samples from volunteer blood donors who had recovered from COVID-19. Collaborating institutions collected whole blood in K2EDTA tubes following their own protocols. Collaborator samples were shipped for TCRbeta analysis as frozen whole blood, isolated PBMCs, or DNA extracted from either sample type. V is cut back by 5 bases and J by 6 bases, with 8 bases in the junction unmatched. Including the terminal cysteine and phenylalanine, the CDR3 comprises 14 residues. Of all the DNA, just the CDR3 is kept, 42 bases in frame from base 1. Sequences KGHSH (CDR1) and LQKENI (CDR2) are obtained from the germline V gene.

This chain joins TRBV18 to TRBJ1-2; 8 central nucleotides agree with TRBD1. The sequence derives from a man in his fifties or sixties who had recovered from COVID-19. The sample was peripheral blood. The nucleotide sequence reads as follows: TGTGCCAGCTCAGGGAGGACAGGGCAGGATGGCTACACCTTC. This codes for CASSGRTGQDGYTF.